The T cell receptor beta chain described here comes from a study of cytomegalovirus exposure and HLA in healthy donors. Study conclusions and caveats: In a later analysis, at a false discovery rate of 0.05, some 15,000 TCR beta sequences were associated with HLA alleles. Some V segments could not be told apart, so they were left out, TRBV6-2 and TRBV6-3 among them. It was reportedly the case that the classifier diagnosed cytomegalovirus status with high specificity and sensitivity. As immune exposure information, only CMV serostatus was available.

Worth noting for this clone: No antigen is known for it.

The ends were cut back, 3 bases at V and 0 bases at J, with 12 bases in the middle. CDR3 length: 16 residues. The germline CDR1 and CDR2 sequences are MNHEY and SMNVEV (reference sequence). This PCR relied on a set of 60 Vbeta primers and 13 Jbeta primers. Some clones are missing from TCRdb's copy, which holds only in-frame ones; the method was immunoSEQ multiplex PCR. Among about 180,000 clones, 85% were seen once, and the ten largest hold 1%. Sequencing was performed on PBMCs. This sequence originates from a boy aged 2 to 10 in good health and CMV-seronegative. This chain connects TRBV27 to TRBJ2-1, with D tentatively TRBD2 (5 bases). The chain's CDR3 is CASSFGSPSSYNEQFF. For the CDR3, the DNA is TGTGCCAGCAGTTTTGGGAGTCCCAGCTCCTACAATGAGCAGTTCTTC.